These 32 T cell receptor beta chains share one sample of origin, sequenced in a study of cytomegalovirus exposure and HLA in healthy donors. A multiplex PCR was run with 60 Vbeta primers and 13 Jbeta primers. Using immunoSEQ multiplex PCR, the repertoire was profiled, and TCRdb retains in-frame clones only, with some absent. The sample lists about 130,000 clones, 65% to 85% occurring once. The sample consisted of PBMCs. The receptors stem from a young man in good health and CMV-seronegative.

Worth noting for this clone: The junction does not match germline at one end; this may be a read error. CDR3 sequence (DNA): TGTGCCAGCAGCGTAGGGTTTCAGGGGTTTGAGGCCAACGGCCTGACTTTC. Residues: CASSVGFQGFEANGLTF. This chain connects TRBV9 to TRBJ2-6, with D perhaps matching TRBD1 (6 bases). The CDR3 is 17 residues long. CDR1 and CDR2 (germline): SGDLS, YYNGEE.

The gene calls are TRBV6-5 and TRBJ1-2, with 7 bases lining up with TRBD1. Germline CDR1 reads MNHEY; CDR2 reads SVGAGI. The length of the CDR3 is 14 residues. Trimming at V came to 5 bases and at J to 3 bases, leaving 6 bases not matched to a gene. The CDR3 nucleotides are TGTGCCAGCAGTGCGACAGGGACAGACTATGGCTACACCTTC. Protein sequence: CASSATGTDYGYTF.

There are a few counts of this clone. This chain connects TRBV5-1 to TRBJ1-1, with TRBD1 identical over 9 bases. Germline V gives CDR1 SGHRS, CDR2 YFSETQ. V was pared by 4 bases and J by 2 bases, with 3 bases of the junction left unmatched. This CDR3 region has 14 residues. CDR3 loop: CASSLTGGNTEAFF. In nucleotides, the CDR3 is TGCGCCAGCAGCCTTACAGGGGGCAACACTGAAGCTTTCTTT.

The chain is built from TRBV5-1 and TRBJ1-4; 9 bases are shared with TRBD1. Losses at the gene ends were 4 bases for V and 7 bases for J; bases not matched to a gene: 8. Germline V CDR1 and CDR2: SGHRS, YFSETQ. CDR3 size: 15 residues. CDR3 residues: CASSGTGFGSEKLFF. The CDR3 DNA reads as TGCGCCAGCAGCGGGACAGGGTTCGGCTCTGAAAAACTGTTTTTT.

This clone showed up just a few times. This chain uses TRBV18 with TRBJ2-7; D ambiguous. Germline CDR1 reads KGHSH; CDR2 reads LQKENI. Trimming shortened V by 3 bases and J by 3 bases, and 15 bases separated the two germline ends. The CDR3 extends over 15 amino acids. As DNA, the CDR3 is TGTGCCAGCTCACCTTCTAGAGGCACGAACTACGAGCAGTACTTC. Its translation is CASSPSRGTNYEQYF.

CDR3 protein: CASSSGQGGGYTF. CDR3 sequence (DNA): TGTGCCAGCAGTTCGGGACAGGGGGGGGGCTACACCTTC. V and J are TRBV27 and TRBJ1-2; 11 nucleotides line up with TRBD1. J lost 8 bases, V lost 4 bases, and 3 bases had no gene match. Germline V gene lookup returns CDR1 MNHEY and CDR2 SMNVEV (reference sequence). This CDR3 is 13 amino acids long.

V gene TRBV28 combines with J gene TRBJ1-2; D may be TRBD1 (6 bases). In germline, CDR1 is MDHEN, CDR2 SYDVKM. V shed 3 bases and J shed 8 bases, with 25 bases lying between them. There are 17 residues in the CDR3. This chain's CDR3 is CASSFLGRYREIDGYTF. The CDR3 bases are TGTGCCAGCAGTTTTTTGGGTAGATACAGGGAAATAGACGGCTACACCTTC.

This clone was detected only once. CDR3 sequence (DNA): TGTGCCAGCAGCTTAGCCCCAGGGAACTATGGCTACACCTTC. Translation gives CASSLAPGNYGYTF. This sequence joins TRBV11-2 and TRBJ1-2; possibly TRBD1 for D (5 bases). This CDR3 has 14 residues. Germline loops: CDR1 SGHAT, CDR2 FQNNGV. Trimming removed 1 base at V and 2 bases at J, with 8 bases between. Full variable domain (outside the CDR3, taken from reference TRBV11-2 and TRBJ1-2): EAGVAQSPRYKIIEKRQSVAFWCNPISGHATLYWYQQILGQGPKLLIQFQNNGVVDDSQLPKDRFSAERLKGVDSTLKIQPAKLEDSAVYLCASSLAPGNYGYTFGSGTRLTVV.

The chain uses TRBV29-1 and TRBJ2-7; 9 positions agree with TRBD1. CDR3 size: 13 residues. CDR1 is SQVTM and CDR2 is ANQGSEA in the germline V gene. Trimming removed 6 bases from V and 1 base from J; junction bases left unmatched: 4. In DNA form, the CDR3 reads TGCAGCGTACAAGGACAGGGGTCCTACGAGCAGTACTTC. Residues: CSVQGQGSYEQYF.

This chain joins TRBV2 and TRBJ2-7; D possibly corresponds to TRBD1 (5 bases). V lost 6 bases, J lost 3 bases, and 18 bases lay in between. This CDR3 is 15 amino acids long. From germline, CDR1 is SNHLY and CDR2 FYNNEI. The CDR3 loop is CASRARPGDSYEQYF. The CDR3 DNA follows: TGTGCCAGCAGGGCCCGGCCTGGAGACAGCTACGAGCAGTACTTC.

V and J are TRBV6-4 and TRBJ2-2; 8 positions match TRBD1. Germline CDR1 is MRHNA and CDR2 is SNTAGT. J gave up 5 bases and V 6 bases, and 5 bases lay outside the gene matches. The CDR3 sequence is 14 residues long. CDR3 amino acids: CASRLTGGTGELFF. CDR3 coding DNA: TGTGCCAGCAGACTTACAGGGGGGACCGGGGAGCTGTTTTTT.

The chain carries TRBV6-5 and TRBJ2-3; TRBD2 is a possible D gene (5 bases). CDR3 length: 15 residues. Germline CDR1 and CDR2: MNHEY and SVGAGI. Trimming took off 2 bases at V and 2 bases at J, with 11 bases between the two ends. The CDR3 nucleotides are TGTGCCAGCAGTTACGTCCGGGGAGCCACAGATACGCAGTATTTT. It codes for CASSYVRGATDTQYF.

The gene calls are TRBV14 and TRBJ2-7; D is perhaps TRBD2 (6 bases). The CDR3 contains 14 residues. The V end was cut by 1 base, the J end by 2 bases, with 9 bases between. Germline values: CDR1 SGHDN, CDR2 FVKESK. CDR3 residues: CASSQGLGTYEQYF. Written as DNA, the CDR3 is TGTGCCAGCAGCCAAGGACTAGGGACCTACGAGCAGTACTTC. Together with reference TRBV14 and TRBJ2-7, the CDR3 gives the full variable domain: EAGVTQFPSHSVIEKGQTVTLRCDPISGHDNLYWYRRVMGKEIKFLLHFVKESKQDESGMPNNRFLAERTGGTYSTLKVQPAELEDSGVYFCASSQGLGTYEQYFGPGTRLTVT.

V and J are TRBV29-1 and TRBJ2-3; D may be TRBD2 (6 bases). The CDR3 extends over 11 amino acids. Germline-derived CDR1 and CDR2 are SQVTM and ANQGSEA. Trimming pared 7 bases from V and 4 bases from J, leaving 9 bases between. In DNA, the CDR3 is TGCAGCGGGAGGGTAGCAGATACGCAGTATTTT. It is translated as CSGRVADTQYF.

J is TRBJ2-5 and V is TRBV5-1; D gene uncertain. The length of the CDR3 is 12 residues. Trimming removed 4 bases from V and 5 bases from J, with 9 bases in between. Germline V gives CDR1 SGHRS, CDR2 YFSETQ. The CDR3 sequence is CASSLGAETQYF. Written as DNA, the CDR3 is TGCGCCAGCAGCCTGGGCGCGGAGACCCAGTACTTC.

This clone was counted only a few times. V and J are TRBV15 and TRBJ2-3; D call uncertain. Germline V CDR1 and CDR2: LNHNV, YYDKDF (reference sequence). V was trimmed by 7 bases and J by 2 bases, leaving 10 bases between them. The CDR3 contains 13 residues. DNA of the CDR3: TGTGCCACCAATCACGCTATCACAGATACGCAGTATTTT. This translates into CATNHAITDTQYF. The full variable domain, completed using reference TRBV15 and TRBJ2-3, is DAMVIQNPRYQVTQFGKPVTLSCSQTLNHNVMYWYQQKSSQAPKLLFHYYDKDFNNEADTPDNFQSRRPNTSFCFLDIRSPGLGDTAMYLCATNHAITDTQYFGPGTRLTVL.

A remark on this clone: One end of the junction varies from germline; a read error may be responsible. The V and J genes are TRBV7-7 and TRBJ2-4, with TRBD1 matching over 7 bases. Germline CDR1 and CDR2: SSHAT and FNYEAQ (reference sequence). This CDR3 has 15 amino acids. The CDR3 sequence: CASSVDREAKNIQYF. In DNA form, the CDR3 reads TGTGCTAGCAGCGTAGACAGGGAGGCCAAAAACATTCAGTACTTC. The whole variable domain, remainder taken from reference TRBV7-7 and TRBJ2-4, is GAGVSQSPRYKVTKRGQDVTLRCDPISSHATLYWYQQALGQGPEFLTYFNYEAQPDKSGLPSDRFSAERPEGSISTLTIQRTEQRDSAMYRCASSVDREAKNIQYFGAGTRLSVL.

The genes are TRBV5-6 and TRBJ2-7; 9 positions match TRBD1. Germline values: CDR1 SGHDT, CDR2 YYEEEE. V trimming: 4 bases; J trimming: 2 bases; junction bases outside the gene matches: 10. The CDR3 is made up of 16 amino acids. CDR3 loop: CASSVTGTGRPYEQYF. The CDR3 region has the DNA TGTGCCAGCAGCGTCACCGGGACAGGGCGCCCCTACGAGCAGTACTTC.

This rearrangement joins TRBV28 to TRBJ2-3, with 12 positions matching TRBD2. The germline CDR1 and CDR2 sequences are MDHEN and SYDVKM. The CDR3 runs to 16 residues. The J segment lost 2 bases and the V segment lost 6 bases, leaving 6 bases of the junction unmatched. CDR3 sequence reads: CASRTTSGGYTDTQYF. As DNA, the CDR3 is TGTGCCAGCAGGACGACTAGCGGGGGCTACACAGATACGCAGTATTTT.

This clone was observed once. The V and J genes are TRBV5-1 and TRBJ2-7, with D possibly TRBD1 on 6 matching bases. V lost 0 bases and J 3 bases, leaving 19 bases between the germline ends. CDR3 length equals 17 residues. Germline lookup yields CDR1 SGHRS and CDR2 YFSETQ. CDR3 protein: CASSLVRGTQDGYEQYF. The CDR3 DNA sequence: TGCGCCAGCAGCTTGGTGAGGGGGACACAGGATGGCTACGAGCAGTACTTC.

Here the CDR3 reads CASSSGTSGNEQFF. In DNA, the CDR3 is TGTGCCAGCAGTTCCGGGACTAGCGGAAATGAGCAGTTCTTC. The chain uses TRBV6-6 and TRBJ2-1, with 11 positions matching TRBD2. Germline V gene lookup returns CDR1 MNHNY and CDR2 SVGAGI (reference sequence). The CDR3 sequence is 14 residues long. J was trimmed by 7 bases and V by 4 bases; bases with no gene match: 3.

This clone was counted a few times. V gene TRBV6-5 combines with J gene TRBJ1-2, with 9 bases fitting TRBD1. The CDR3 consists of 13 residues. Germline-derived CDR1 and CDR2 are MNHEY and SVGAGI. Germline trimming cut 5 bases from V and 8 bases from J; bases unmatched to any gene: 6. The CDR3 here is CASSTGGLSGYTF. The CDR3 region has the DNA TGTGCCAGCAGTACAGGGGGCCTAAGCGGCTACACCTTC.

V gene TRBV5-1 combines with J gene TRBJ2-1, with 10 bases matching TRBD1. The CDR3 length is 16 residues. Unmatched junction bases numbered 10, after V lost 2 bases and J lost 8 bases. Germline lookup yields CDR1 SGHRS and CDR2 YFSETQ. The CDR3 loop is CASSFRTGTGEYEQFF. CDR3 in DNA: TGCGCCAGCAGCTTTAGAACCGGGACAGGGGAATATGAGCAGTTCTTC.

V gene TRBV6-5 combines with J gene TRBJ2-7; possibly TRBD1 for D (6 bases). The CDR3 is 13 residues long. V was cut by 0 bases and J by 6 bases, with 9 bases left in between. Germline assignment: CDR1 MNHEY and CDR2 SVGAGI. The CDR3 loop reads CASSYSKGGEQYF. The DNA for the CDR3 is TGTGCCAGCAGTTACTCGAAAGGGGGCGAGCAGTACTTC.

The chain links TRBV7-8 to TRBJ2-1, with 13 bases identical to TRBD2. The CDR3 is 16 residues long. V was clipped by 2 bases and J by 8 bases; unmatched bases: 6. Looked up from germline, CDR1 is SGHVS and CDR2 is FQNEAQ. The chain's CDR3 is CASSLRTSGSGDEQFF. In DNA form, the CDR3 reads TGTGCCAGCAGCTTACGGACTAGCGGGAGCGGGGATGAGCAGTTCTTC.

The chain recombines TRBV7-9 with TRBJ2-7; TRBD1 matches at 8 bases. CDR1 is SEHNR and CDR2 is FQNEAQ in the germline V gene (reference sequence). There are 14 residues in the CDR3. V shed 2 bases and J 5 bases; nucleotides not matched to a gene: 5. The DNA of the CDR3 is TGTGCCAGCAGCTTACTGACAGGGGCCAACGAGCAGTACTTC. Protein sequence: CASSLLTGANEQYF.

CDR3 nucleotide sequence: TGTGCCAGCAGGCCGCAGGGGCGAGGCGGGGAGCTGTTTTTT. The encoded protein is CASRPQGRGGELFF. This chain joins TRBV28 and TRBJ2-2; perhaps TRBD1 as D (6 bases). The V gene lost 6 bases and the J gene lost 7 bases, with 15 bases spanning the gap. CDR3 length equals 14 residues. The germline V gene encodes CDR1 MDHEN and CDR2 SYDVKM.

The sample holds one count of this clone. The gene calls are TRBV7-8 and TRBJ2-3, with 9 bases matching TRBD1. The CDR3 has 14 amino acids. Germline CDR1 is SGHVS and CDR2 is FQNEAQ. Losses at the gene ends were 8 bases for V and 2 bases for J; bases not matched to a gene: 5. The CDR3 DNA reads as TGTGCCAGCGAGGGGACAGGGCACACAGATACGCAGTATTTT. Translated, it gives CASEGTGHTDTQYF.

The J gene is TRBJ2-6, the V gene TRBV4-1, with D perhaps TRBD1 (6 bases). The CDR3 sequence is 17 residues long. CDR1 is MGHRA and CDR2 is YSYEKL in the germline V gene. V was clipped by 1 base and J by 0 bases, with 10 bases between them. For the CDR3, the DNA is TGCGCCAGCAGCCAAGCACAACAGGGCTCTGGGGCCAACGTCCTGACTTTC. Residues: CASSQAQQGSGANVLTF.

In its sample, this clone ranks as medium-sized. The rearrangement uses TRBV7-3 and TRBJ2-1, with 8 positions matching TRBD2. Germline V lookup: CDR1 SGHTA, CDR2 FQGTGA. The CDR3 has 16 residues. The V and J ends lost 7 bases and 2 bases, in that order; junction bases with no gene match: 10. This chain's CDR3 is CASTPGAGGPYNEQFF. The CDR3 DNA reads TGTGCCAGCACCCCGGGGGCGGGGGGCCCCTACAATGAGCAGTTCTTC.

This clone showed up just a few times. The chain has TRBV7-2 and TRBJ1-2; the match to TRBD1 covers 8 bases. CDR1 and CDR2 from the germline V gene are SGHTA and FQGNSA. The CDR3 sequence is 14 residues long. The V gene end was trimmed by 5 bases and the J gene end by 8 bases; junction bases not matched to a gene: 10. CDR3 protein: CASSVPGGLVGYTF. For the CDR3, the DNA is TGTGCCAGCAGCGTCCCAGGGGGCTTGGTCGGCTACACCTTC.

The genes are TRBV10-3 and TRBJ2-1, with 10 bases lining up with TRBD2. V was clipped by 6 bases and J by 4 bases; unmatched bases: 3. Germline values: CDR1 ENHRY, CDR2 SYGVKD. This CDR3 is 14 amino acids long. CDR3 sequence: CAISWTSGYNEQFF. The CDR3, as DNA: TGTGCCATCAGCTGGACTAGCGGTTACAATGAGCAGTTCTTC.